Described below is a single T cell receptor (beta chain) sequence and its context. These data are taken from a study of blood T cell repertoires in COVID-19. Whole-study context: Donors in the United States, Italy and Spain gave samples during acute or convalescent COVID-19. PBMCs, B-cell-depleted T cells, or T cells provided the cDNA or gDNA that made up the material.

In the authors' methods: How many nucleated cells were present was estimated from reference gene primer amplification. Method: immunoSEQ multiplex PCR; TCRdb's copy keeps in-frame clones and lacks some. That table gives V, J and clone size, and the DNA gave D and trimming. The sample shows around 200,000 clones, 75% to 90% of them seen only once. V dropped 2 bases and J dropped 5; count of bases not matched to a gene: 16. This CDR3 contains 18 residues. Per the germline V gene, CDR1 is MNHEY and CDR2 is SMNVEV (reference sequence). The chain recombines TRBV27 with TRBJ2-3; 7 bases match TRBD2. This receptor was taken from a woman aged 40 to 49 with acute or convalescent COVID-19. The sequencing sample was made of peripheral blood. The CDR3 region is CASSLRLGLLADRDTQYF. The CDR3 DNA is TGTGCCAGCAGTTTACGTTTGGGACTTCTAGCGGACCGAGATACGCAGTATTTT.